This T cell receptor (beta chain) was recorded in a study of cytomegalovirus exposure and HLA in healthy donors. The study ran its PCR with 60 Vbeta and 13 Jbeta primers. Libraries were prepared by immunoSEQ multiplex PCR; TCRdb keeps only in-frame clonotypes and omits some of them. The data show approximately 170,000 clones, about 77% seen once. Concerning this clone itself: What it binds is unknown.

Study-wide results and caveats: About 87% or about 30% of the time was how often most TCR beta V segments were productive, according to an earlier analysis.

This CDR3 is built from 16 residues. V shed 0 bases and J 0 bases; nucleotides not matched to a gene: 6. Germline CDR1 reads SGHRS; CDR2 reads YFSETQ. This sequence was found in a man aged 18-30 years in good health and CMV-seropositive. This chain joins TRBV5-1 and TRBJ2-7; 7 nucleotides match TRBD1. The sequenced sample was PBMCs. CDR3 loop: CASSLAGQVSSYEQYF. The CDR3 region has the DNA TGCGCCAGCAGCTTGGCTGGACAGGTTAGCTCCTACGAGCAGTACTTC. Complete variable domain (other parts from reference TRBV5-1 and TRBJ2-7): KAGVTQTPRYLIKTRGQQVTLSCSPISGHRSVSWYQQTPGQGLQFLFEYFSETQRNKGNFPGRFSGRQFSNSRSEMNVSTLELGDSALYLCASSLAGQVSSYEQYFGPGTRLTVT.